The 3 T cell receptor beta chains given below trace back to one sample, sequenced in a study of shared clonotypes between healthy human individuals. Some clones are missing from TCRdb's copy, which holds only in-frame ones; the method was immunoSEQ multiplex PCR. The data hold more than 500,000 clones, with 85% to 95% observed a single time. Naive CD8 cells were CD45RO-negative, positively selected for CCR7, excluding terminally differentiated effector memory CD45RA+ cells. Material: naive CD8+ T cells sorted from blood. These receptors came from a woman in her 30s in good health.

The chain has TRBV6-1 and TRBJ2-7; 9 bases match TRBD2. V dropped 5 bases and J dropped 0; count of bases not matched to a gene: 2. Germline assignment: CDR1 MNHNS and CDR2 SASEGT. The length of the CDR3 is 14 residues. CDR3 region: CASSLAGDSYEQYF. Written as DNA, the CDR3 is TGTGCCAGCAGTTTAGCGGGGGACTCCTACGAGCAGTACTTC.

This chain joins TRBV5-6 and TRBJ2-7, with TRBD2 matching 9 bases. The CDR3 extends over 16 amino acids. Germline-derived CDR1 and CDR2 are SGHDT and YYEEEE. The ends lost 4 bases at V and 1 base at J; junction bases unmatched: 9. This chain's CDR3 is CASSPALSGSSYEQYF. CDR3 coding DNA: TGTGCCAGCAGCCCTGCGCTTAGCGGGAGTTCCTACGAGCAGTACTTC.

A note on this clone: Other DNA sequences of this sample code for an identical CDR3. The V and J genes are TRBV27 and TRBJ2-1; 15 nucleotides line up with TRBD2. Germline values: CDR1 MNHEY, CDR2 SMNVEV (reference sequence). Trimming took 7 bases from V and 7 from J; bases not matched to a gene: 5. The CDR3 runs 15 residues. CDR3 nucleotides: TGTGCCAGCACGCCCGGGACTAGCGGGAGGAATGAGCAGTTCTTC. Protein: CASTPGTSGRNEQFF.